This T cell receptor (beta chain) was obtained from a study of beta chain features in type 1 diabetes. There are a few counts of this clone. Isolated RNA was reverse transcribed in full, so expressed TCRB transcripts were sequenced. Here immunoSEQ multiplex PCR was the method, and the copy in TCRdb shows in-frame clones only, minus some. This sample has almost 350,000 clones; under 8.5% occur once, and the top ten carry approximately 0.44%. The sequence came from a woman between 18 and 30 years old in good health. Material: central memory CD4+ T cells from blood.

CDR3 nucleotides: TGTGCCAGCAGCTTTTTCGTAGTTGGCGAGCAGTACTTC. It is translated as CASSFFVVGEQYF. The V call is TRBV7-9, the J call TRBJ2-7; no definite D call. This CDR3 spans 13 amino acids. CDR1 SEHNR and CDR2 FQNEAQ come from the germline V gene (reference sequence). Trimming removed 3 bases at V and 6 bases at J, with 12 bases between.